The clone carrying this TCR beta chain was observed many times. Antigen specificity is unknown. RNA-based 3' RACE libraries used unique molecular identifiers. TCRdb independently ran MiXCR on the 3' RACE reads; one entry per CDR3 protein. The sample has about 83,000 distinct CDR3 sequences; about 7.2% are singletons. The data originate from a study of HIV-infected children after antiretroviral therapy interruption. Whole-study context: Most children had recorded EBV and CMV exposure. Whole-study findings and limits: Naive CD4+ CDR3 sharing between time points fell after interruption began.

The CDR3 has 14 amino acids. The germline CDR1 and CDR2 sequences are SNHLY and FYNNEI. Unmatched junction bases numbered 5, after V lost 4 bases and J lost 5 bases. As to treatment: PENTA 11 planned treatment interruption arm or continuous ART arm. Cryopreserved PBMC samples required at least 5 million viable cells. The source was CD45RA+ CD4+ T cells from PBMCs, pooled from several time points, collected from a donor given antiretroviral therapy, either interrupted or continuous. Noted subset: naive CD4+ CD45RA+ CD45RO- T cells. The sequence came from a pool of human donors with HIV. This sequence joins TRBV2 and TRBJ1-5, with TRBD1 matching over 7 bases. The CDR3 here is CASSGAGGYQPQHF. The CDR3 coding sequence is TGTGCCAGCAGTGGGGCAGGGGGGTATCAGCCCCAGCATTTT.